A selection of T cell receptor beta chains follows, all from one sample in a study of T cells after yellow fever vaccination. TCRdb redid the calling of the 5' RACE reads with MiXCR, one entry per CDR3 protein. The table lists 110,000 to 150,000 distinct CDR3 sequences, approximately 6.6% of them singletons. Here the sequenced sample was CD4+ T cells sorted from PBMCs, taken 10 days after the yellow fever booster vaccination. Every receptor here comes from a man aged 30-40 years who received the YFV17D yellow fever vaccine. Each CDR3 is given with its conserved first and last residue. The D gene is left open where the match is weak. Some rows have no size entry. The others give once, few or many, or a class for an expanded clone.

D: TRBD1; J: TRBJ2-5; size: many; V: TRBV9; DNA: TGTGCCAGCAGCGTCTCCGGGACAGGGGGCGCGGAGACCCAGTACTTC; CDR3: CASSVSGTGGAETQYF
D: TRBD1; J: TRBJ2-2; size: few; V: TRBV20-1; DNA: TGCAGTGCTAGAGGGTCCGGGACAGTAACCGGGGAGCTGTTTTTT; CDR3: CSARGSGTVTGELFF
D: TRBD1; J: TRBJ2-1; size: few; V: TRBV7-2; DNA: TGTGCCAGCAGCTTAGCAGCGGACAGGGGGCGGAATGAGCAGTTCTTC; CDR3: CASSLAADRGRNEQFF
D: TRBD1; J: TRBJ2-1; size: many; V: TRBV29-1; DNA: TGCAGCGTGCTCGACAGGGGGAGGCAGTTCTTC; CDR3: CSVLDRGRQFF
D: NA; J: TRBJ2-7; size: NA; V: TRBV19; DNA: TGTGCCAGTAGTTTTGGAGGCCGCTCCTACGAGCAGTACTTC; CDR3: CASSFGGRSYEQYF
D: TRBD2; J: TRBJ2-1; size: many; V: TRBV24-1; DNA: TGTGCCACCAGTGATTTGCTACTAGCGGGACCCCAGTTCTTC; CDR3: CATSDLLLAGPQFF
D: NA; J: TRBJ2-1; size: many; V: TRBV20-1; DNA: TGCAGTGCTAGGCCCAGCTCCTACAATGAGCAGTTCTTC; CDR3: CSARPSSYNEQFF
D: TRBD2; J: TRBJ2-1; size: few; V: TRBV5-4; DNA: TGTGCCAGCAGCCCCGGGGGGACGCAGAATGTCAATGAGCAGTTCTTC; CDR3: CASSPGGTQNVNEQFF
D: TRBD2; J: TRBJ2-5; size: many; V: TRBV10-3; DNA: TGTGCCATCAGCACTAGCGGGAGCGGGGAGACCCAGTACTTC; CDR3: CAISTSGSGETQYF
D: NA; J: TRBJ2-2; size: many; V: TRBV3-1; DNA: TGTGCCAGCAGCCTTCCGGGGGCCGGGGAGCTGTTTTTT; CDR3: CASSLPGAGELFF
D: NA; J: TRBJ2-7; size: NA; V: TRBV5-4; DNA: TGTGCCAGCAGCTTGGGTAGGGGGGGATTTTCCTACGAGCAGTACTTC; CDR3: CASSLGRGGFSYEQYF
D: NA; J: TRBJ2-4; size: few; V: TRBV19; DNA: TGTGCCAGTAGTATTGGCTGGGGGGACATTCAGTACTTC; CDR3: CASSIGWGDIQYF
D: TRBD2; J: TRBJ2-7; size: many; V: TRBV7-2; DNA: TGTGCCAGCAGCCCACTAGCGGGAGGTGTGTACGAGCAGTACTTC; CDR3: CASSPLAGGVYEQYF
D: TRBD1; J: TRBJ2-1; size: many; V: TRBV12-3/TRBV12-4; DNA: TGTGCCAGCAGCCCAGGGACAGGCAATGAGCAGTTCTTC; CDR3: CASSPGTGNEQFF
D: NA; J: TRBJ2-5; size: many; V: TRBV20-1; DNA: TGCAGTGCTAGAGACGGGGGGACAGTCCAAGAGACCCAGTACTTC; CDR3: CSARDGGTVQETQYF
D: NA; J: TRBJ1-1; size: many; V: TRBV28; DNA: TGTGCCAGCGTGGGAGGGTATAGAGCTTTCTTT; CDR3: CASVGGYRAFF
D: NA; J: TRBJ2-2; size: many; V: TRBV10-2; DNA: TGCGCCAGCCGACGGAGTTTAGAGGGGGAGCTGTTTTTT; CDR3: CASRRSLEGELFF
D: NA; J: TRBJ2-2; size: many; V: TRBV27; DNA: TGTGCCAGCAGTTTATGGCCAGGTCAACGGGCGTCGAACACCGGGGAGCTGTTTTTT; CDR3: CASSLWPGQRASNTGELFF
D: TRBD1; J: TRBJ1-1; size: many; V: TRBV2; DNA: TGTGCCAGCAGTTTGGGACAGGGGAAAGCTTTCTTT; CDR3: CASSLGQGKAFF
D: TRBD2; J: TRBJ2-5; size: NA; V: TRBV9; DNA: TGTGCCAGCAGCGGGTGGACTAGCGGGACGACGGAGACCCAGTACTTC; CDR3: CASSGWTSGTTETQYF
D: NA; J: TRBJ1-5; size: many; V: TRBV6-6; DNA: TGTGCCAGCCAAGGAGGGGTCGGGCAGCCCCAGCATTTT; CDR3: CASQGGVGQPQHF
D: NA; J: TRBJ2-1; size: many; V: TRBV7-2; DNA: TGTGCCAGCAGCTTCCACTCCAGGGATCGTGAGCAGTTCTTC; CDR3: CASSFHSRDREQFF
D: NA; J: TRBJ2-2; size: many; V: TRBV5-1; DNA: TGCGCCAGCAGCCCCCGGGGGACTTCGTACGCCGGGGAGCTGTTTTTT; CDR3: CASSPRGTSYAGELFF
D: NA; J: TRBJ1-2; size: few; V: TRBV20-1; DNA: TGCAGTGCTAGAGATAGTTTCGGGCAGATAAACTATGGCTACACCTTC; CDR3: CSARDSFGQINYGYTF
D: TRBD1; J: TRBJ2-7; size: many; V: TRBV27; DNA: TGTGCCAGCAGTTCCCTCCGGGACAGGGGCTACGAGCAGTACTTC; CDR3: CASSSLRDRGYEQYF
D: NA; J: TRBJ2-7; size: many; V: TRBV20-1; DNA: TGCAGTGCTAATATCGCCAACACCTACGAGCAGTACTTC; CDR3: CSANIANTYEQYF
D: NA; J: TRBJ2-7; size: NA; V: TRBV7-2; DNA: TGTGCCAGCAGCTTAGCTTTATCGGTATTGGAGTACTTC; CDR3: CASSLALSVLEYF
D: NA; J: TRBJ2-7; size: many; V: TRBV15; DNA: TGTGCCATATCGAGGGGCCCTGACTATACCTACGAGCAGTACTTC; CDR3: CAISRGPDYTYEQYF
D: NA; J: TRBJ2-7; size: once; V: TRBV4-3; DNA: TGCGCCAGCAGCCAAGATAACGGACTCGGCGAGCAGTACTTC; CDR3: CASSQDNGLGEQYF
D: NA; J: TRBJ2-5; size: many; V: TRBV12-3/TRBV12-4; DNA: TGTGCCAGCAGTCATCAGACAGAAAGCGTGGAGACCCAGTACTTC; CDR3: CASSHQTESVETQYF
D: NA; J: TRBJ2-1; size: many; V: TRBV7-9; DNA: TGTGCCAGCAGTTCCGGGGGGCAGTTCTTC; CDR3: CASSSGGQFF
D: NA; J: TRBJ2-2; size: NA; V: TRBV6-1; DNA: TGTGCCAGCAGGACCCCGGACGAGATCACCGGGGAGCTGTTTTTT; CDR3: CASRTPDEITGELFF
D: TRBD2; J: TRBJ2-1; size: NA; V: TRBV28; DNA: TGTGCCAGCAGGACTAGCGGAGCTTACAATGAGCAGTTCTTC; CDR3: CASRTSGAYNEQFF
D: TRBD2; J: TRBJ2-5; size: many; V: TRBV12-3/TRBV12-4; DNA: TGTGCCAGCAGAGCCTCGCGGGAGGGCCCTGGGACCCAGTACTTC; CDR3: CASRASREGPGTQYF